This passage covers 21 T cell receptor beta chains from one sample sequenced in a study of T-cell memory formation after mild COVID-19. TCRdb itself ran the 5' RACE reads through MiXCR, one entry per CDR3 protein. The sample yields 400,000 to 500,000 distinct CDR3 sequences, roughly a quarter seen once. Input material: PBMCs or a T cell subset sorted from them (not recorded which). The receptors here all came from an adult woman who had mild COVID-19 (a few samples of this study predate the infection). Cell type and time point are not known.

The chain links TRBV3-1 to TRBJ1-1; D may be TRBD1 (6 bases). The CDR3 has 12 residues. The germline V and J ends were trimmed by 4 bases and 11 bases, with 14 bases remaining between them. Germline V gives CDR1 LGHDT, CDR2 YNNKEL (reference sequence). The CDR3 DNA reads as TGTGCCAGCAGCCGAGGGGGACAACGGGCTTTCTTT. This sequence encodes CASSRGGQRAFF.

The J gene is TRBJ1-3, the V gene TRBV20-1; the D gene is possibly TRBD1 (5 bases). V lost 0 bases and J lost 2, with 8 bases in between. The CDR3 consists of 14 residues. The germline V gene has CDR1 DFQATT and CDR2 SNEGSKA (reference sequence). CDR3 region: CSAREAGPGNTIYF. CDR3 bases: TGCAGTGCTAGAGAGGCAGGGCCTGGAAACACCATATATTTT.

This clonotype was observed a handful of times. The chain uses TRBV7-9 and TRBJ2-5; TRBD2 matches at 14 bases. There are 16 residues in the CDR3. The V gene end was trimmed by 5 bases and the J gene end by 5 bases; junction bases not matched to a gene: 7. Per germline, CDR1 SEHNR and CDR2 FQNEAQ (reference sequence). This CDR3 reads CASSKTSGGDRETQYF. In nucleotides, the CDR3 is TGTGCCAGCAGCAAGACTAGCGGGGGGGATCGGGAGACCCAGTACTTC.

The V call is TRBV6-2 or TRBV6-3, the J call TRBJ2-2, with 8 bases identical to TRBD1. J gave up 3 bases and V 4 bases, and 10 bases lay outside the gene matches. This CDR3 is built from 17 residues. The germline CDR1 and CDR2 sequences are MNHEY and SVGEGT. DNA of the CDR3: TGTGCCAGCAGTTCGTCATTGGACAGGGCGCACACCGGGGAGCTGTTTTTT. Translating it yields CASSSSLDRAHTGELFF.

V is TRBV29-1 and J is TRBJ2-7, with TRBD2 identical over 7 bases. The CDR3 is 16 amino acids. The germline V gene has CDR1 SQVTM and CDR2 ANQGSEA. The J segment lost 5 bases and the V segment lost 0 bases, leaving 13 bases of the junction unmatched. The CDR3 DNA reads TGCAGCGTTGAAGAGGGGGGGTTCCTGGATATCCACGAGCAGTACTTC. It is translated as CSVEEGGFLDIHEQYF.

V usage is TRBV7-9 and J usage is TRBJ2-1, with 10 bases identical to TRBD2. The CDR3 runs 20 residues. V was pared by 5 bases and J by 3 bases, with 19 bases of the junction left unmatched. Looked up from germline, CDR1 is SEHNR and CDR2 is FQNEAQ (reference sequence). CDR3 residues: CASSPHLAGGLFTVYNEQFF. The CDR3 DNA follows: TGTGCCAGCAGCCCCCATTTAGCGGGAGGTTTATTTACGGTCTACAATGAGCAGTTCTTC.

The CDR3 DNA sequence: TGTGCCAGCAGCGTAGTGCAGGGGGCGACTGAAGCTTTCTTT. Its protein product is CASSVVQGATEAFF. This chain joins TRBV9 and TRBJ1-1; TRBD1 matches 8 bases. Germline V gene data show CDR1 as SGDLS and CDR2 as YYNGEE. This CDR3 region has 14 residues. V lost 0 bases to trimming and J lost 5 bases; unmatched junction nucleotides: 3.

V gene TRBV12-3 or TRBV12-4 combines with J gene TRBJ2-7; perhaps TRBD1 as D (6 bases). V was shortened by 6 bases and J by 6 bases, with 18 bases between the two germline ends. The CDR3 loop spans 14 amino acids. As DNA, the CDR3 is TGTGCCAGCAGCGCAAACAGGGATGACCGCGAGCAGTACTTC. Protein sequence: CASSANRDDREQYF.

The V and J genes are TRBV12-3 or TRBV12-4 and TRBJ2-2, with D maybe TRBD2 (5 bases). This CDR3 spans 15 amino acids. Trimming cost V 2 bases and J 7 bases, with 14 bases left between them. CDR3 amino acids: CASSLSGREGGELFF. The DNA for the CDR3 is TGTGCCAGCAGTTTAAGTGGACGGGAAGGCGGGGAGCTGTTTTTT.

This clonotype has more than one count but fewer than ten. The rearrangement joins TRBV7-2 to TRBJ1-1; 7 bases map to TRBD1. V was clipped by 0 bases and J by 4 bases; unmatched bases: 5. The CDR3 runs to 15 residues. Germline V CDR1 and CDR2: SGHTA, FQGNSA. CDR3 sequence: CASSLAVRGGTEAFF. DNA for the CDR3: TGTGCCAGCAGCTTAGCGGTCAGGGGGGGCACTGAAGCTTTCTTT.

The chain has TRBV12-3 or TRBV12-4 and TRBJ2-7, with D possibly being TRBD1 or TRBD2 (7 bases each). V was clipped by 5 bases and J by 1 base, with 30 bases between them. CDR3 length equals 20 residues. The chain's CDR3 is CASSPRPGGDLTRGSYEQYF. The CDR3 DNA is TGTGCCAGCAGTCCTAGGCCAGGGGGGGACCTAACCAGGGGTTCCTACGAGCAGTACTTC.

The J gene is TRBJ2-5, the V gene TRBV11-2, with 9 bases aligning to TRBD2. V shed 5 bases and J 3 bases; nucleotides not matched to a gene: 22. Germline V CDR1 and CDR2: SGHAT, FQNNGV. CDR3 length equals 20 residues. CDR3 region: CASSPSRRGLAKAKEETQYF. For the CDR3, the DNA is TGTGCCAGCAGCCCATCACGCCGGGGACTAGCTAAAGCCAAGGAAGAGACCCAGTACTTC.

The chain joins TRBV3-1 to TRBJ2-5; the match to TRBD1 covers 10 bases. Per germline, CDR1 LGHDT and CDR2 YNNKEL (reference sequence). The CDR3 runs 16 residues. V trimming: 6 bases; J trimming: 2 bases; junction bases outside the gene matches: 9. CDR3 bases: TGTGCCAGCAGTCCGCTGGACAGGGGGGAACAAGAGACCCAGTACTTC. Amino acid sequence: CASSPLDRGEQETQYF.

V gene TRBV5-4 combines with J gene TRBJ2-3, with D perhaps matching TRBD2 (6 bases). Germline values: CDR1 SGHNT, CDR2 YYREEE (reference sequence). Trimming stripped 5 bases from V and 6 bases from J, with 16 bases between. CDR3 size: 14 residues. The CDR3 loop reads CASRTRTAGDTQYF. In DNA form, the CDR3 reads TGTGCCAGCAGAACCCGGACTGCGGGGGATACGCAGTATTTT.

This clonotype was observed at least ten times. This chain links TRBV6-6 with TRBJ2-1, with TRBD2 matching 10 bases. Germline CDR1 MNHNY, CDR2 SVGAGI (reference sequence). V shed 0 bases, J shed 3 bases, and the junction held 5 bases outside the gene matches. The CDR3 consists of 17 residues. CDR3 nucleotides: TGTGCCAGCAGTTACTCGCCAACTAGCGGGGTCTACAATGAGCAGTTCTTC. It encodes CASSYSPTSGVYNEQFF.

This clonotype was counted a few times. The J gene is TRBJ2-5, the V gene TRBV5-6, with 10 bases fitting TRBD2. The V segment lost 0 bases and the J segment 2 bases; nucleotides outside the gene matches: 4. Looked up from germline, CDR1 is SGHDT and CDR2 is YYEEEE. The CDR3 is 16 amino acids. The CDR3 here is CASSLAGTSVQETQYF. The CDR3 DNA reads TGTGCCAGCAGCTTGGCCGGGACTAGCGTTCAAGAGACCCAGTACTTC. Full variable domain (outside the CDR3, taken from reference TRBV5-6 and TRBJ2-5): DAGVTQSPTHLIKTRGQQVTLRCSPKSGHDTVSWYQQALGQGPQFIFQYYEEEERQRGNFPDRFSGHQFPNYSSELNVNALLLGDSALYLCASSLAGTSVQETQYFGPGTRLLVL.

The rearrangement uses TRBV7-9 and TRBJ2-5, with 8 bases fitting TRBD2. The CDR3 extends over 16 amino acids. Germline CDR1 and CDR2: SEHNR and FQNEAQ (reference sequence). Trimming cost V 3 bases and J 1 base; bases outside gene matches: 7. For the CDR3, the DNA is TGTGCCAGCAGCTTTACCACTAGCGGATTCCAAGAGACCCAGTACTTC. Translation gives CASSFTTSGFQETQYF.

Here the CDR3 DNA reads TGTGCCAGCAGTCCCGGGACTAGCATTAACGAGCAGTTCTTC. Amino acids: CASSPGTSINEQFF. This chain connects TRBV6-2 or TRBV6-3 to TRBJ2-1, with 9 bases that match TRBD2. The CDR3 is 14 residues long. Germline V gene data show CDR1 as MNHEY and CDR2 as SVGEGT. V dropped 5 bases and J dropped 10; count of bases not matched to a gene: 9.

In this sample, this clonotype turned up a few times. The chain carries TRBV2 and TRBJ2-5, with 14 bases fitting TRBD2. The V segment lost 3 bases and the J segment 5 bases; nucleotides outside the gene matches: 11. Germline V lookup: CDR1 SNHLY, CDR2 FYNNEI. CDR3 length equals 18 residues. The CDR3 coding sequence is TGTGCCAGCAGTGATGGACTAGCGGGAGGACCGAGAATGGAGACCCAGTACTTC. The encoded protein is CASSDGLAGGPRMETQYF.

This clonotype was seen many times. This CDR3 is CASSFTGGSYNEQFF. DNA for the CDR3: TGTGCCAGCAGTTTTACAGGGGGCTCCTACAATGAGCAGTTCTTC. V and J are TRBV6-6 and TRBJ2-1, with 8 bases lining up with TRBD1. The J segment lost 0 bases and the V segment lost 4 bases, leaving 2 bases of the junction unmatched. The CDR3 totals 15 residues. Germline-derived CDR1 and CDR2 are MNHNY and SVGAGI (reference sequence).

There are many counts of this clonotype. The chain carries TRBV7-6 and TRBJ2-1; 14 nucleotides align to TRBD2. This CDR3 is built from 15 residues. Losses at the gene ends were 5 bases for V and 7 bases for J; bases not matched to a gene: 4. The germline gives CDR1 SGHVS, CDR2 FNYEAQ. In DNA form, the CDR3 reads TGTGCCAGCAGCCCCAGGACTAGCGGGGGGAATGAGCAGTTCTTC. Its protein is CASSPRTSGGNEQFF.